This TCR beta chain is drawn from a study of T-cell memory formation after mild COVID-19 (dated by TCRdb to 2020 to 2022). Regarding the complete study: TCR sequence clusters from the two donors were found to be largely donor specific. Longitudinal TCRalpha and TCRbeta repertoire sequencing tracked T-cell clones expanding and contracting after mild COVID-19 in two donors. The cohort was made up of two young adult volunteers, one female and one male, who were previously healthy.

To note about this clonotype: Its antigen has not been determined. Base qualities were left out, and no much larger clone turns up one base away.

The CDR3 contains 15 residues, cysteine and phenylalanine counted. The only DNA kept is the CDR3, 45 bases in frame from the first base. Trimming takes 3 bases off V and 7 bases off J; junction bases not matched to a gene: 12. The data were produced on an Illumina NovaSeq 6000. Using 5'RACE with constant-segment primers, TCRalpha and TCRbeta cDNA libraries were constructed, with sample barcodes and unique molecular identifiers added in the process. RNA was extracted from every sample with Trizol reagent. Amplification of the libraries took two PCR steps, and the second step added a second sample barcode plus Illumina TruSeq adapters. The libraries were sequenced on an Illumina NovaSeq using 2 x 150 bp paired-end reads. Per the authors' processing: Reads were demultiplexed and collapsed into UMI-guided consensus sequences with migec v1.2.7. Using mixcr v2.1.11, the UMI consensuses were aligned to TRA and TRB V and J templates and assembled into clonotypes. Expanded or contracted clonotypes were those called significant by both edgeR and NoisET, with noise models trained on biological replicates. edgeR calls used a false discovery rate-adjusted p below 0.01 and a log2 fold-change threshold of 1. As an exploratory analysis of dynamics, PCA with hierarchical clustering was applied to max-normalized trajectories of the 1000 most abundant clonotypes. The CD4 or CD8 phenotype of responding clones was assigned using the separately sequenced CD4+ and CD8+ repertoires. TCRdb handled the public reads itself, with Q25 trimming in fastp and clone calling in MiXCR, and kept productive beta chains. Records with the same CDR3 protein are collapsed into one entry carrying the most frequent genes and DNA. What appears here as the V and J calls and clone size reflects TCRdb's work, not the paper's. This sample comprises around 180,000 distinct CDR3 sequences, under 20% of them detected only once. The biggest ten clones account for just over 2% of the sample.

Ficoll-Paque density gradient centrifugation was used to isolate PBMCs. Results and caveats for the whole study, not just this receptor: The second-wave clones that peaked on day 37 were not confirmed to be SARS-CoV-2 specific. From day 15 to 85, contracting clones showed balanced CD4/CD8 phenotypes, whereas a second wave of clones that expanded from day 15 to 37 leaned towards CD4+. Contracting CD4+ clones were located mainly in the CM and EM memory subsets, whereas CD8+ clones were found to be enriched in EMRA. Some responding clones were found in pre-infection memory, which suggests that pre-existing cross-reactive memory T cells took part in the SARS-CoV-2 response. Only a couple of mild cases were covered by the study, and larger cohorts that include severe cases with pre-infection samples were considered necessary.

Specimen: PBMCs or a T cell subset sorted from them (not recorded which). The rearranged segments are TRBV12-3 or TRBV12-4 and TRBJ2-7; the central 7 bases match TRBD2. The receptor was derived from an adult woman who had mild COVID-19 (a few samples of this study predate the infection). The sample titles of this study are shuffled in the database, so cell type and time point are left out; the donor was told from shared clones. Here the CDR3 is given as CASSLAWGRAFEQYF. Here is the DNA: TGTGCCAGCAGTTTGGCCTGGGGGAGGGCCTTTGAGCAGTACTTC.